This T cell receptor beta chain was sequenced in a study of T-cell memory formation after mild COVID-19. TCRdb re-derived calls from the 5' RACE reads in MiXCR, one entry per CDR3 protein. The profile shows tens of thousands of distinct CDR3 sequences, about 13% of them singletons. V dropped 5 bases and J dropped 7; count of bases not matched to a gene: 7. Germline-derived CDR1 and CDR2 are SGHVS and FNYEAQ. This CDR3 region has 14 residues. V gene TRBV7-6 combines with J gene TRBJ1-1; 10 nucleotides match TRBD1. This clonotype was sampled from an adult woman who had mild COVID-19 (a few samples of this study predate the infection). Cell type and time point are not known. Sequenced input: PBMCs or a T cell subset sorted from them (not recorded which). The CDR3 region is CASSPSGQGDEAFF. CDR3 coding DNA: TGTGCCAGCAGCCCATCCGGACAGGGGGATGAAGCTTTCTTT.